This T cell receptor (beta chain) originates from a study of blood T cell repertoires in COVID-19. Across the whole study: Donors in the United States, Italy and Spain gave samples during acute or convalescent COVID-19. T cells, B-cell-depleted T cells, or PBMCs provided the cDNA or gDNA that served as material.

Per the original data handling: By means of reference gene primer amplification, nucleated cell counts were estimated. Measured with immunoSEQ multiplex PCR; TCRdb has only the in-frame clones, and not every one. The V and J calls and the clone size are those of that table, but D and trimming were determined from the DNA. The table records 200,000 to 250,000 clones, around 90% of them present only once. This CDR3 region has 13 residues. CDR1 and CDR2 (germline): LNHDA, SQIVND (reference sequence). Trimming removed 6 bases from V and 9 bases from J; junction bases left unmatched: 10. Enrollees, about 18 to 89 years old, lived in about two dozen US areas.

This receptor was identified in a man under 40 who had been exposed to COVID-19. The genes are TRBV19 and TRBJ2-7; TRBD2 aligns across 8 bases. Sequenced: PBMCs or T cells enriched from blood (not recorded which). CDR3 sequence: CASRKGLGGGQYF. DNA of the CDR3: TGTGCCAGTAGAAAGGGACTAGGAGGTGGGCAGTACTTC. Combining the CDR3 with reference TRBV19 and TRBJ2-7 gives the whole variable domain DGGITQSPKYLFRKEGQNVTLSCEQNLNHDAMYWYRQDPGQGLRLIYYSQIVNDFQKGDIAEGYSVSREKKESFPLTVTSAQKNPTAFYLCASRKGLGGGQYFGPGTRLTVT.